This T cell receptor (beta chain) is drawn from a study of cytomegalovirus exposure and HLA in healthy donors. About this clone: Its cognate antigen is unknown.

Primers included in the PCR were 60 Vbeta and 13 Jbeta primers. Sequencing used immunoSEQ multiplex PCR; TCRdb keeps in-frame clones, though not all of them. This sample has more than 90,000 clones; around three quarters occur once, and the top ten carry about 8%. Germline trimming cut 5 bases from V and 7 bases from J; bases unmatched to any gene: 11. The germline CDR1 and CDR2 sequences are SGHTA and FQGNSA. The CDR3 spans 16 residues. General study results and limits: Within an earlier analysis, most TCR beta V segments proved productive either about 87% or about 30% of the time. The study had only CMV serostatus as immune exposure information.

This clonotype originated in a human donor in good health. The source material was PBMCs. The chain joins TRBV7-2 to TRBJ1-2, with 12 bases aligning to TRBD1. The CDR3 protein is CASSKPPGTGGGGYTF. For the CDR3, the DNA is TGTGCCAGCAGCAAACCTCCAGGGACAGGGGGCGGTGGCTACACCTTC.